The rows below give T cell receptor beta chains drawn from one sample of a study of cytomegalovirus exposure and HLA in healthy donors. Method: immunoSEQ multiplex PCR; TCRdb's copy keeps in-frame clones and lacks some. The sample has some 120,000 clones, 81% seen once. The sample consisted of PBMCs. Receptors originate from a man younger than 35 in good health and CMV-seronegative. CDR3s include the opening cysteine and the closing phenylalanine or tryptophan. D genes are given only for firm matches. Clone size is stated in some rows and not others, as once, few, many or a class when expanded.

D gene: TRBD1; V gene: TRBV5-1; clone size: NA; J gene: TRBJ2-2; CDR3 DNA: TGCGCCAGCAGCTTGGTTCCGGCAGGGGGCAACACCGGGGAGCTGTTTTTT; CDR3 protein: CASSLVPAGGNTGELFF
D gene: NA; V gene: TRBV5-6; clone size: NA; J gene: TRBJ2-3; CDR3 DNA: TGTGCCAGCAGCTTGGTAGGGGGGGGTCCTTCAGATACGCAGTATTTT; CDR3 protein: CASSLVGGGPSDTQYF
D gene: NA; V gene: TRBV27; clone size: NA; J gene: TRBJ1-1; CDR3 DNA: TGTGCCAGCAGTTTATCGCGGGTTGGTAACACTGAAGCTTTCTTT; CDR3 protein: CASSLSRVGNTEAFF
D gene: TRBD2; V gene: TRBV7-9; clone size: NA; J gene: TRBJ2-3; CDR3 DNA: TGTGCCAGCAGCCCCGGGGGGTCTAGCACAGATACGCAGTATTTT; CDR3 protein: CASSPGGSSTDTQYF
D gene: NA; V gene: TRBV9; clone size: NA; J gene: TRBJ1-3; CDR3 DNA: TGTGCCAGCAGCGTAGCGGAGGGAGGGGACTCTGACTCTGGAAACACCATATATTTT; CDR3 protein: CASSVAEGGDSDSGNTIYF
D gene: TRBD2; V gene: TRBV11-2; clone size: NA; J gene: TRBJ2-1; CDR3 DNA: TGTGCCAGCAGCTCCTGGAGCGGAGCGGGGGCCGACAATGAGCAGTTCTTC; CDR3 protein: CASSSWSGAGADNEQFF
D gene: NA; V gene: TRBV6-1; clone size: NA; J gene: TRBJ1-4; CDR3 DNA: TGTGCCAGCAGTGGAAAGGGATGGGGGGCAACTAATGAAAAACTGTTTTTT; CDR3 protein: CASSGKGWGATNEKLFF
D gene: TRBD2; V gene: TRBV2; clone size: NA; J gene: TRBJ2-5; CDR3 DNA: TGTGCCAGCAGGGACTTAGCGGGGGGACGGCAAGAGACCCAGTACTTC; CDR3 protein: CASRDLAGGRQETQYF
D gene: NA; V gene: TRBV7-6; clone size: NA; J gene: TRBJ2-3; CDR3 DNA: TGTGCCAGCAGCTTGGGTGGGGGGACTCGCACAGATACGCAGTATTTT; CDR3 protein: CASSLGGGTRTDTQYF
D gene: TRBD1; V gene: TRBV4-1; clone size: few; J gene: TRBJ1-5; CDR3 DNA: TGCGCCAGCAGCCAAGAAGGGGACAGCCAGCCCCAGCATTTT; CDR3 protein: CASSQEGDSQPQHF
D gene: TRBD1; V gene: TRBV5-1; clone size: NA; J gene: TRBJ1-2; CDR3 DNA: TGCGCCAGCAGCGGGGACAGGGTAGCTAACTATGGCTACACCTTC; CDR3 protein: CASSGDRVANYGYTF
D gene: NA; V gene: TRBV27; clone size: NA; J gene: TRBJ1-2; CDR3 DNA: TGTGCCAGCAGTTGGGGGGAAGGGTCTTTGAAGGGCTACACCTTC; CDR3 protein: CASSWGEGSLKGYTF